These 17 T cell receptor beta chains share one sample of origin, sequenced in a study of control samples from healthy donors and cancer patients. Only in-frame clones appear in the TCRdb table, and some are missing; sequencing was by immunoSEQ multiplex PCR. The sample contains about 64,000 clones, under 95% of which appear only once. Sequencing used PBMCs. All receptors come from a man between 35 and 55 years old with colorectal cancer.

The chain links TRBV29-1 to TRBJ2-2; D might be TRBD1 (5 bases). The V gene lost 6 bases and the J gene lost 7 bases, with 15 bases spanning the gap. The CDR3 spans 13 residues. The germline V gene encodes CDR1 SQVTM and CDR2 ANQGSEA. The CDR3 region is CSVKEQVGGELFF. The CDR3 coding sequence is TGCAGCGTAAAAGAACAGGTCGGCGGGGAGCTGTTTTTT.

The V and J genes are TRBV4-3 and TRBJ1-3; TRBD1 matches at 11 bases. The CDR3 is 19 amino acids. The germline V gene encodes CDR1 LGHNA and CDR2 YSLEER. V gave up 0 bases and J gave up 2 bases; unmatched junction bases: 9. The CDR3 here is CASSQDTGTGGPAGNTIYF. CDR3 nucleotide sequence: TGCGCCAGCAGCCAAGATACGGGGACAGGGGGACCAGCTGGAAACACCATATATTTT.

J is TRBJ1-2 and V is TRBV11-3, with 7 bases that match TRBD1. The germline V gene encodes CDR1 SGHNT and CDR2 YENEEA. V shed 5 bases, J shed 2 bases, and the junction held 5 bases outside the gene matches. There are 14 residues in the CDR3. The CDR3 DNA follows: TGTGCCAGCAGCCTAGGGGGCTCCAACTATGGCTACACCTTC. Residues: CASSLGGSNYGYTF.

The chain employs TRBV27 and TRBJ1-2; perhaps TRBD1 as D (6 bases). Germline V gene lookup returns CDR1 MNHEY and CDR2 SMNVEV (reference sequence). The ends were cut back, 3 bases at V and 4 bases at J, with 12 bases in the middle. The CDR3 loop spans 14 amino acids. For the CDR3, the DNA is TGTGCCAGCAGTTTGGGAGGGGGGGCCTATGGCTACACCTTC. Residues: CASSLGGGAYGYTF.

The CDR3 bases are TGTGCCACCAGCAGAGATGGCAGGGGGCGCGAAAAACTGTTTTTT. Its protein is CATSRDGRGREKLFF. The chain joins TRBV15 to TRBJ1-4, with 8 bases identical to TRBD1. The J segment lost 8 bases and the V segment lost 0 bases, leaving 5 bases of the junction unmatched. Germline CDR1 LNHNV, CDR2 YYDKDF (reference sequence). The CDR3 spans 15 residues.

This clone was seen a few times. The chain's CDR3 is CASSARGALNQPQHF. The CDR3 bases are TGTGCCAGTAGTGCCCGGGGGGCCCTCAATCAGCCCCAGCATTTT. V is TRBV19 and J is TRBJ1-5; D is possibly TRBD1 (6 bases). CDR1 LNHDA and CDR2 SQIVND come from the germline V gene (reference sequence). The V and J ends lost 5 bases and 3 bases respectively, with 14 bases between them. CDR3 length: 15 amino acids.

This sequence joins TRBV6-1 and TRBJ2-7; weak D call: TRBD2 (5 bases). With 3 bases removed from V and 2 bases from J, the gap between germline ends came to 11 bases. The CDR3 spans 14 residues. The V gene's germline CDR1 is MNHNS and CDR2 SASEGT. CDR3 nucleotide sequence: TGTGCCAGCAGTGAGACGGGAACGACCTACGAGCAGTACTTC. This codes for CASSETGTTYEQYF.

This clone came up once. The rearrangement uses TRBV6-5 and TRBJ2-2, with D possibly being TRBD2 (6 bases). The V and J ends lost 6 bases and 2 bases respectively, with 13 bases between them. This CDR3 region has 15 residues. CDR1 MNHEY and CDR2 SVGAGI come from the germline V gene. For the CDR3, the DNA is TGTGCCAGCAGACCGGAGGGGCGAAACACCGGGGAGCTGTTTTTT. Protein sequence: CASRPEGRNTGELFF.

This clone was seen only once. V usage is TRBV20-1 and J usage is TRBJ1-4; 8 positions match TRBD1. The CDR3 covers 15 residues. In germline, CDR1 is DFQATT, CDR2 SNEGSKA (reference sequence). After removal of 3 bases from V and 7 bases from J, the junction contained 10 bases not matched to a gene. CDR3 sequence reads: CSASTATGVAEKLFF. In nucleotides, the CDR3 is TGCAGTGCTAGTACCGCGACAGGGGTGGCTGAAAAACTGTTTTTT.

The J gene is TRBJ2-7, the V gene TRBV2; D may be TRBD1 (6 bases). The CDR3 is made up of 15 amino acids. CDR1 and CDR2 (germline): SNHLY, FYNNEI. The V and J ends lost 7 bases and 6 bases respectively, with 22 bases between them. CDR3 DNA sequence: TGTGCCAGCACCCTCCAGGGGTTAAGTGGTGGCGAGCAGTACTTC. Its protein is CASTLQGLSGGEQYF.

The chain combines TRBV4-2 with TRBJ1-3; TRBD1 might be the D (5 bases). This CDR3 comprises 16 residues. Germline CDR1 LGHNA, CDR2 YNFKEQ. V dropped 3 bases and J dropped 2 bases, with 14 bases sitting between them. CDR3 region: CASSHSQGGTGNTIYF. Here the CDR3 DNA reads TGTGCCAGCAGCCATAGCCAGGGAGGAACTGGAAACACCATATATTTT.

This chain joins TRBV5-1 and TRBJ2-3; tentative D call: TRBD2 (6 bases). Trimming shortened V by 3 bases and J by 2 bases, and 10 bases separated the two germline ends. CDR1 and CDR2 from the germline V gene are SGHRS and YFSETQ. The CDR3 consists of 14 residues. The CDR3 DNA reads TGCGCCAGCAGCTCCCTGCGGGACACAGATACGCAGTATTTT. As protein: CASSSLRDTDTQYF.

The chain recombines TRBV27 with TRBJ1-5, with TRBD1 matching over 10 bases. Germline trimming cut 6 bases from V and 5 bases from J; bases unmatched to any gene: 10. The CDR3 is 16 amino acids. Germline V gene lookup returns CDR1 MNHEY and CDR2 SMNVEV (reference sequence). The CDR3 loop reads CASRGQGSRRDQPQHF. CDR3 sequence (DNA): TGTGCCAGCAGGGGACAGGGGTCACGCAGGGATCAGCCCCAGCATTTT.

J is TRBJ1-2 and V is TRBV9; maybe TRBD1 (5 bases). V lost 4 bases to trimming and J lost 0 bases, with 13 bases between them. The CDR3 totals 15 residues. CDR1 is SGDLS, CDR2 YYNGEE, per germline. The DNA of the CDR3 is TGTGCCAGCAGCTCAGGCAGGGTAGCTAACTATGGCTACACCTTC. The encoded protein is CASSSGRVANYGYTF.

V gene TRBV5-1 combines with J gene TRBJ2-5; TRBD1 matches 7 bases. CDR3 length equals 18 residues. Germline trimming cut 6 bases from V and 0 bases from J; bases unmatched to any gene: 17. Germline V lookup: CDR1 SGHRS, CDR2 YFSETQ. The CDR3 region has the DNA TGCGCCAGCAAGCCCGACAGGGAACCCTACGTAGACCAAGAGACCCAGTACTTC. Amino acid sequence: CASKPDREPYVDQETQYF.

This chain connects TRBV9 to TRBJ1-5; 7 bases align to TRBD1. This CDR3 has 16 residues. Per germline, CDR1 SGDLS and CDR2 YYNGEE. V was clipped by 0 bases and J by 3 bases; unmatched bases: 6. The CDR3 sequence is CASSVDGTGVNQPQHF. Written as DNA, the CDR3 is TGTGCCAGCAGCGTAGATGGTACAGGGGTCAATCAGCCCCAGCATTTT.

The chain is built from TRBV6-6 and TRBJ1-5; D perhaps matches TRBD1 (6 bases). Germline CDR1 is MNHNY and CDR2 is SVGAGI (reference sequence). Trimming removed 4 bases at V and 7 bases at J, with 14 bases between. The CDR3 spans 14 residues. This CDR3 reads CASSSNRDGQPQHF. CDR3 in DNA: TGTGCCAGCAGTTCAAACAGGGACGGGCAGCCCCAGCATTTT.